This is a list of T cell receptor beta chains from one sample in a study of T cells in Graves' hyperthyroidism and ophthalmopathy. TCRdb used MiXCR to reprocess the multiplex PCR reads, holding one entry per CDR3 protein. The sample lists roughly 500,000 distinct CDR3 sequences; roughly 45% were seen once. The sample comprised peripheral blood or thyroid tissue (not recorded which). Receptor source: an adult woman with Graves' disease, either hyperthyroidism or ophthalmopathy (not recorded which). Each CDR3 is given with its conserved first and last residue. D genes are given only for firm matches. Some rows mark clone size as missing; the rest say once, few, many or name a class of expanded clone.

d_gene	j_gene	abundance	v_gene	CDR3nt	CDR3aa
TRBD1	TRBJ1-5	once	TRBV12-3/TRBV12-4	TGTGCCAGCACCCTTGAAGGAACAGGGGGCAATCAGCCCCAGCATTTT	CASTLEGTGGNQPQHF
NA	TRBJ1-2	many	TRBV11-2	TGTGCCAGCAGCCCAGGACAATCAGGTGGCTACACCTTC	CASSPGQSGGYTF
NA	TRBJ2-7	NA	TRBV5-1	TGCGCCAGCAGCTTGGGATCGACAGCATACGAGCAGTACTTC	CASSLGSTAYEQYF
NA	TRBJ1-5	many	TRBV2	TGTGCCAGCAGTGAACTGGGGAGGGGGCAGCCCCAGCATTTT	CASSELGRGQPQHF
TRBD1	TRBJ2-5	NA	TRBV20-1	TGCAGTGCTTTCGGACAGGGGGCTCGTGAGACCCAGTACTTC	CSAFGQGARETQYF
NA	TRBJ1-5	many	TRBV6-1	TGTGCCAGCAGGGAGTATAGCAATCAGCCCCAGCATTTT	CASREYSNQPQHF
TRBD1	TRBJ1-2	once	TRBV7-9	TGTGCCAGCAGACCAGAGCCCAGGGGGAATGGCTACACCTTC	CASRPEPRGNGYTF
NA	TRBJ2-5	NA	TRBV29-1	TGCAGCCCGGGACAGCGGGGGAGCCAAGAGACCCAGTACTTC	CSPGQRGSQETQYF
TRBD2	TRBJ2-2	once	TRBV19	TGTGCCAGTAGTGCGGCGGGGGTCACCGGGGAGCTGTTTTTT	CASSAAGVTGELFF
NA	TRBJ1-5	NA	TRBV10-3	TGTGCCATCAGTGCTAGAGATATGGCTGGCAATCAGCCCCAGCATTTT	CAISARDMAGNQPQHF
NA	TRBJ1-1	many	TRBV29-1	TGCAGCGTTGGTAAGGGGGGGAACACTGAAGCTTTCTTT	CSVGKGGNTEAFF
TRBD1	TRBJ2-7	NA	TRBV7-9	TGTGCCAGCAGCCAACCAACCGGGACAGGGGGCGAGCAGTACTTC	CASSQPTGTGGEQYF
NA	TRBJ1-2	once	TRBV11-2	TGCGCCAGCAGCCAAGAGGGCAGCTATGTGTATGGCTACACCTTC	CASSQEGSYVYGYTF
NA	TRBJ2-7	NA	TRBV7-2	TGTGCCAGCATGAGCTCCTACGAGCAGTACTTC	CASMSSYEQYF
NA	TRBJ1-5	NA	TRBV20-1	TGCAGTGCTACCCAGGGGCTGGCCCAGCATTTT	CSATQGLAQHF
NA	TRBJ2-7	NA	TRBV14	TGTGCCAGCAGCCAAGAACTCGACAACGACGAGCAGTACTTC	CASSQELDNDEQYF
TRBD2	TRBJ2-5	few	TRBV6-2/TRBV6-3	TGTGCTACTGGGGGGGGGGAGACCCAGTACTTC	CATGGGETQYF
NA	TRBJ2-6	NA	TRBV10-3	TGTGCCATCAGGACAGACCGATACTCTGGGGCCAACGTCCTGACTTTC	CAIRTDRYSGANVLTF
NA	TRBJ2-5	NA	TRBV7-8	TGTGCCAGCAGCTACCGGGCGCGGGGAGAGACCCAGTACTTC	CASSYRARGETQYF
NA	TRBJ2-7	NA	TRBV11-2	TGTGCCAGCAGCTTCGAGGTCTCCTCCTACGAGCAGTACTTC	CASSFEVSSYEQYF
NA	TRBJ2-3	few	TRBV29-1	TGCAGCGTTGTGGGCCTCCCGCAGGACACAGATACGCAGTATTTT	CSVVGLPQDTDTQYF
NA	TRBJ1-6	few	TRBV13	TGTGCCAGCGCCGTGAGGATATCCGGGCCTAACCTCCACTTT	CASAVRISGPNLHF
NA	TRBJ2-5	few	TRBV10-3	TGTGCCATCAGTGTTTCGACCCGGGAGCCCCAGTACTTC	CAISVSTREPQYF